This T cell receptor beta chain appears in the sequencing data of a study of shared clonotypes between healthy human individuals. This table comes from immunoSEQ multiplex PCR, and its TCRdb copy is limited to in-frame clones, with some not included. The data contain 550,000 to 850,000 clones, just under 75% of them singletons. The CDR3 runs to 15 residues. Trimming left V 7 bases short and J 2 bases short, with 14 bases between. CDR1 WSHSY and CDR2 SAAADI come from the germline V gene. This clone was found a few times. The TCR originated in a woman in her thirties in good health. The chain joins TRBV10-2 to TRBJ1-4; the D gene is possibly TRBD1 (5 bases). Sequencing was carried out using memory CD4+ T cells sorted from blood. Subset here: CD45RA-negative fraction. CDR3 amino acids: CASNGGTGTNEKLFF. The CDR3 nucleotides read TGCGCCAGCAATGGAGGGACGGGGACTAATGAAAAACTGTTTTTT.